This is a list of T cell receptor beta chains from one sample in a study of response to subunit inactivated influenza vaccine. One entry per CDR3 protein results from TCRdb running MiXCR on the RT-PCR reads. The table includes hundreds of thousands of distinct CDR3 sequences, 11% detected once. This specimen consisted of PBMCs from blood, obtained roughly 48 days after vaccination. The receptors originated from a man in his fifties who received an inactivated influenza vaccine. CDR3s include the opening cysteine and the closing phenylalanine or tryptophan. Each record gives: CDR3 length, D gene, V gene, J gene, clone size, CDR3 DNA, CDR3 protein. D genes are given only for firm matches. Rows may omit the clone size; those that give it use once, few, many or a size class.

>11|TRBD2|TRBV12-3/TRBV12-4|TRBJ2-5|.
TGTGCCAGCAGTCGGGGGGAGTCCCAGTACTTC
CASSRGESQYF
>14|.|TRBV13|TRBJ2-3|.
TGTGCCAGCAGCTTGATAGCGGCCACAGATACGCAGTATTTT
CASSLIAATDTQYF
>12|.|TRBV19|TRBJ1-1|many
TGTGCCAGTAGTGGACAAATACCTGAAGCTTTCTTT
CASSGQIPEAFF
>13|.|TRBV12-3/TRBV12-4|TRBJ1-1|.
TGTGCCAGCAGTTTAGCATATCGGGGGCAAGCTTTCTTT
CASSLAYRGQAFF
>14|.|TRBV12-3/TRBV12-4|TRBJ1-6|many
TGTGCCAGCAGCGTATGGGGGGACAATTCACCCCTCCACTTT
CASSVWGDNSPLHF
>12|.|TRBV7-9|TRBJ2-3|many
TGTGCCAGCAGCTTAGATAGAGATACGCAGTATTTT
CASSLDRDTQYF
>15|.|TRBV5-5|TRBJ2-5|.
TGTGCCAGCAGCTTGGGAGGGTTGTACCAAGAGACCCAGTACTTC
CASSLGGLYQETQYF
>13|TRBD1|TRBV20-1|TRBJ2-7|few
TGCAGTGCATACCGGGACAGTGCCTACGAGCAGTACTTC
CSAYRDSAYEQYF
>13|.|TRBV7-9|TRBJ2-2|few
TGTGCCAGCCAGACAGGGAACACCGGGGAGCTGTTTTTT
CASQTGNTGELFF
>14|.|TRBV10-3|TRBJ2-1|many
TGTGCCATCAGTGATGAACTACCAAACAATGAGCAGTTCTTC
CAISDELPNNEQFF
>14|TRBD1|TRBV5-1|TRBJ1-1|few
TGCGCCAGCAGTACGGACAGGCTGGACACTGAAGCTTTCTTT
CASSTDRLDTEAFF
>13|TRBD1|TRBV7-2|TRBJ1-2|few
TGTGCCAGCAGCCCGGGACAGGAGCGACTTCTCACCTTC
CASSPGQERLLTF
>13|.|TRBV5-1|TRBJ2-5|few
TGCGCCAGCAGCTTGAACGTGGAGGAGACCCAGTACTTC
CASSLNVEETQYF
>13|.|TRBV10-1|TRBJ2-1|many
TGCGCCAGCAGTCTGGACCCATCGAATGAGCAGTTCTTC
CASSLDPSNEQFF